The clone carrying this T cell receptor (beta chain) was recorded once. Its matching antigen is unknown. Indicated treatment: approximately 9-day PBMC culture with coronavirus spike peptide pools or control peptides (ViraFEST assay). Every well contained 1.5 million to 2.5 million PBMCs, which were grown with approximately 9.6 IU/ml IL-2 and 10 ug/ml peptide pools. This entry belongs to a study of vaccination and CD4 T cells after COVID-19. Study as a whole: As their vaccination, participants received two doses of either BNT162b2 or mRNA-1273 vaccine.

The germline V gene encodes CDR1 MGHRA and CDR2 YSYEKL. Trimming stripped 6 bases from V and 8 bases from J, with 10 bases between. The CDR3 totals 11 residues. The study sequenced cultured CD4+ T cell DNA using the Oncomine TCR Beta short-read assay. MiXCR was run by TCRdb on the PCR reads, yielding one entry per CDR3 protein. Altogether fewer than 20,000 distinct CDR3 sequences are present, roughly half being singletons, with the ten largest covering around an eighth. Sequenced input: CD4+ T cells from blood, cultured in vitro. The genes are TRBV4-1 and TRBJ1-2, with unresolved D. The sequence derives from a human donor who had recovered from COVID-19. The CDR3 reads CASSRGMGYTF. The DNA of the CDR3 is TGCGCCAGCAGTAGAGGGATGGGCTACACCTTC.